This TCR beta chain originates from a study of cytomegalovirus exposure and HLA in healthy donors. Trimming took off 4 bases at V and 0 bases at J, with 10 bases between the two ends. Germline values: CDR1 LGHNA, CDR2 YNFKEQ. The CDR3 covers 15 residues. The study, taken as a whole, reports: The tendency of first-cohort TCR clusters to co-occur in the roughly 130 validation repertoires was the finding of a later analysis. As confirmed in vitro, a few CMV-associated chains were specific for CMV antigens. Cytomegalovirus-associated TCR beta chains were listed, numbering 164.

On this clone itself: Antigen: not known.

TCRdb's table, derived via immunoSEQ multiplex PCR, lists solely in-frame clones and lacks some. Of 160,000 or so clones detected, around nine tenths appear once; the ten largest clones hold less than 3.5%. The receptor's source is a man younger than 35 in good health and CMV-seropositive. The chain recombines TRBV4-2 with TRBJ2-1, with D maybe TRBD1 (5 bases). Input material: PBMCs. The CDR3 is CASSLGRTSYNEQFF. In nucleotides, the CDR3 is TGTGCCAGCAGCCTGGGGCGTACCTCCTACAATGAGCAGTTCTTC.